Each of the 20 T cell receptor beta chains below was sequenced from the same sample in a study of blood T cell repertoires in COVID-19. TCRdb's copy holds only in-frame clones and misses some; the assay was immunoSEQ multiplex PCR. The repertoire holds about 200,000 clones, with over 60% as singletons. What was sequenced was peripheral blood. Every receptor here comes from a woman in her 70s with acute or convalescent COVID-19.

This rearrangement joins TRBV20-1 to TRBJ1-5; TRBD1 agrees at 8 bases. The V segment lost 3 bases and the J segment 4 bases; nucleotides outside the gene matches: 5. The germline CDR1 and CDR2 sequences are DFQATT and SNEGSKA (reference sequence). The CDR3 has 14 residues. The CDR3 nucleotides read TGCAGTGCTAGTCCAGGGGGCGTGAATCAGCCCCAGCATTTT. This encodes CSASPGGVNQPQHF.

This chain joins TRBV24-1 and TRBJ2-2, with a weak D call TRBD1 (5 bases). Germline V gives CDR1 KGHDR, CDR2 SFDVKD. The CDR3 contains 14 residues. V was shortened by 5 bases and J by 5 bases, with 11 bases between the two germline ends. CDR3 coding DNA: TGTGCCACCAGTGTGGCAGGGAAAACCGGGGAGCTGTTTTTT. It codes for CATSVAGKTGELFF.

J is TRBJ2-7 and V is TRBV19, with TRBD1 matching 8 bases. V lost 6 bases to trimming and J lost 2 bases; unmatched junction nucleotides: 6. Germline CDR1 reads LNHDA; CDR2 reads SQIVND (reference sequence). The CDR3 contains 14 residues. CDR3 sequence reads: CASRPGTGPYEQYF. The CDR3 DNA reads TGTGCCAGTAGACCCGGGACAGGACCCTACGAGCAGTACTTC.

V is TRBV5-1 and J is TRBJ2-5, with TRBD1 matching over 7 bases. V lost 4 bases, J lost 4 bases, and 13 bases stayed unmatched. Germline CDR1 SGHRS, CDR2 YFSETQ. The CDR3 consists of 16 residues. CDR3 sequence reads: CASSRTGRLIIETQYF. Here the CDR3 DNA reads TGCGCCAGCAGCCGGACAGGACGATTAATAATAGAGACCCAGTACTTC.

This chain's CDR3 is CASSGENYYEQYF. The CDR3 region has the DNA TGTGCCAGTAGCGGGGAGAACTACTACGAGCAGTACTTC. V gene TRBV19 combines with J gene TRBJ2-7, with a weak D call TRBD2 (5 bases). Germline assignment: CDR1 LNHDA and CDR2 SQIVND (reference sequence). The ends were cut back, 6 bases at V and 3 bases at J, with 12 bases in the middle. This CDR3 is 13 amino acids long.

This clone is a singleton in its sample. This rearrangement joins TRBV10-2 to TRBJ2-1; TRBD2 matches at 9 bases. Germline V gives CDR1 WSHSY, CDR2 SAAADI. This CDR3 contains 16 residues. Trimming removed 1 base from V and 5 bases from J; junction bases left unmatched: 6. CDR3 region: CASSEFLAGKDNEQFF. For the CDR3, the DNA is TGCGCCAGCAGTGAGTTCCTAGCGGGGAAAGACAATGAGCAGTTCTTC.

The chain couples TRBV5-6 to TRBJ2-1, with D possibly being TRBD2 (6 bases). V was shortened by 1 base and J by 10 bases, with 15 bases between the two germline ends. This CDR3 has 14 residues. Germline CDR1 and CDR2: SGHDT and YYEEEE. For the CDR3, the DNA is TGTGCCAGCAGCTTGTCGGGACTGGTGAGAGAGCAGTTCTTC. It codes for CASSLSGLVREQFF.

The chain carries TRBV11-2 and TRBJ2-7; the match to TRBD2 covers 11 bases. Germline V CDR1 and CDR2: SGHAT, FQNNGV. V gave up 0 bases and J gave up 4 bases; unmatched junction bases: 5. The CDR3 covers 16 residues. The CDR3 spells CASSLDSLAGGYEQYF. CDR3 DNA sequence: TGTGCCAGCAGCTTAGATTCGCTAGCGGGGGGTTACGAGCAGTACTTC.

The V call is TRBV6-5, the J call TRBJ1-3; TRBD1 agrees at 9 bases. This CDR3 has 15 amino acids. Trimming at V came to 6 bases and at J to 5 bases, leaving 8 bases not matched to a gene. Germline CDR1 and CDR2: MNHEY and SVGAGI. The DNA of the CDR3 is TGTGCCAGCAGCTTGGGACAGGGTGTTAGAAACACCATATATTTT. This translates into CASSLGQGVRNTIYF.

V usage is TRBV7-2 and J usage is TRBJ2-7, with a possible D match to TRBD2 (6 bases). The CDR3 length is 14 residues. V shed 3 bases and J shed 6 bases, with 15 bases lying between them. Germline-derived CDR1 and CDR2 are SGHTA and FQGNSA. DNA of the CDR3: TGTGCCAGCAGCTTCTTCAGCGGGCGGGGCGAGCAGTACTTC. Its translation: CASSFFSGRGEQYF.

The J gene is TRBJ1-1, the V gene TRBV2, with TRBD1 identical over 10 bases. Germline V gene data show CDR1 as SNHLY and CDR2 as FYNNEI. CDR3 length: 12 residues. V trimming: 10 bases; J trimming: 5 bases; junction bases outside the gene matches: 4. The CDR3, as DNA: TGTGCCACCCGACAGGGGGCGACTGAAGCTTTCTTT. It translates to CATRQGATEAFF.

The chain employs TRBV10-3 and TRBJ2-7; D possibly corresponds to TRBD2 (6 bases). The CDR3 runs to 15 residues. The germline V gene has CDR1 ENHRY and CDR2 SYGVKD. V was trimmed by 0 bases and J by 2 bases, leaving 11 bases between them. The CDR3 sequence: CAISESTSLTYEQYF. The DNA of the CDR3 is TGTGCCATCAGTGAGTCGACTAGTCTCACCTACGAGCAGTACTTC.

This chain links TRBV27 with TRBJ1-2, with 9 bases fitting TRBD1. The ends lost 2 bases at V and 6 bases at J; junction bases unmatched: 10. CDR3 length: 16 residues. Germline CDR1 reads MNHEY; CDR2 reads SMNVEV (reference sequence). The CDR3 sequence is CASSLKGMRTGDGYTF. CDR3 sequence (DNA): TGTGCCAGCAGTTTAAAGGGCATGAGGACAGGGGATGGCTACACCTTC.

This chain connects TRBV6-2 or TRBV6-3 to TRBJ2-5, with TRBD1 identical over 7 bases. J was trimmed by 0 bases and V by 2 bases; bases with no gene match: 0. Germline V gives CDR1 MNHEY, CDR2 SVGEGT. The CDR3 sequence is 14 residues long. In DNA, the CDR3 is TGTGCCAGCAGTTACGGGACAGACCAAGAGACCCAGTACTTC. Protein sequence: CASSYGTDQETQYF.

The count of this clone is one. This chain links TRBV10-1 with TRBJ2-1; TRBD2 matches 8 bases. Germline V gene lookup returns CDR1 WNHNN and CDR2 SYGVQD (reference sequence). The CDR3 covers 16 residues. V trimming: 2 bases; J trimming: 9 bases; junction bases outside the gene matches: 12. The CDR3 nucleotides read TGCGCCAGCAGTGAGGGGAGCGGGGGCGCATGGGGTGAGCAGTTCTTC. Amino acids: CASSEGSGGAWGEQFF.

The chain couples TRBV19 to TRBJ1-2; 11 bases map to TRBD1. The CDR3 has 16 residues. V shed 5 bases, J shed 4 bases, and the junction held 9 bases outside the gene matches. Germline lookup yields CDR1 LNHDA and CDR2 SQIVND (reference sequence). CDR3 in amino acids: CASSARSGTGGYGYTF. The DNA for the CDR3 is TGTGCCAGTAGTGCCCGCTCCGGGACAGGGGGCTATGGCTACACCTTC.

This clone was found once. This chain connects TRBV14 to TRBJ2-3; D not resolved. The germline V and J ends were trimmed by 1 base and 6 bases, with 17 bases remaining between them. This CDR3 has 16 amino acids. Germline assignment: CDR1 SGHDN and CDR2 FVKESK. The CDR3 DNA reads TGTGCCAGCAGCCAAGGTTTGCTGGGCTTAAGGGATACGCAGTATTTT. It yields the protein CASSQGLLGLRDTQYF.

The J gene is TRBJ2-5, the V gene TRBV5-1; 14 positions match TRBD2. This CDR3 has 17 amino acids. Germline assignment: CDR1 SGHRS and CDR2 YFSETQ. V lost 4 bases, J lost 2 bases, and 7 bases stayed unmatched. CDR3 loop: CASSPGTSGGLQETQYF. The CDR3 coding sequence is TGCGCCAGCAGCCCTGGGACTAGCGGGGGCTTACAAGAGACCCAGTACTTC.

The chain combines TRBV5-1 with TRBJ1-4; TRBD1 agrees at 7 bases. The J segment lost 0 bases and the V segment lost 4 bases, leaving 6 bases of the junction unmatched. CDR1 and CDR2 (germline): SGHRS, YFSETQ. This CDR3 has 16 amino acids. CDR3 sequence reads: CASSPGGHTTNEKLFF. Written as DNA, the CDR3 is TGCGCCAGCAGCCCAGGGGGGCACACAACTAATGAAAAACTGTTTTTT.

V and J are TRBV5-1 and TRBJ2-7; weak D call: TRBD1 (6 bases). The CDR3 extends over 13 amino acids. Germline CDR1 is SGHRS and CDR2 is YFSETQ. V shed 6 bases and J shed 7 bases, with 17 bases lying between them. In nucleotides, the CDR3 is TGCGCCAGCACCTTTTCAGGGGCGAGGGAGCAGTACTTC. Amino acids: CASTFSGAREQYF. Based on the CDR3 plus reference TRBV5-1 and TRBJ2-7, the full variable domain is KAGVTQTPRYLIKTRGQQVTLSCSPISGHRSVSWYQQTPGQGLQFLFEYFSETQRNKGNFPGRFSGRQFSNSRSEMNVSTLELGDSALYLCASTFSGAREQYFGPGTRLTVT.